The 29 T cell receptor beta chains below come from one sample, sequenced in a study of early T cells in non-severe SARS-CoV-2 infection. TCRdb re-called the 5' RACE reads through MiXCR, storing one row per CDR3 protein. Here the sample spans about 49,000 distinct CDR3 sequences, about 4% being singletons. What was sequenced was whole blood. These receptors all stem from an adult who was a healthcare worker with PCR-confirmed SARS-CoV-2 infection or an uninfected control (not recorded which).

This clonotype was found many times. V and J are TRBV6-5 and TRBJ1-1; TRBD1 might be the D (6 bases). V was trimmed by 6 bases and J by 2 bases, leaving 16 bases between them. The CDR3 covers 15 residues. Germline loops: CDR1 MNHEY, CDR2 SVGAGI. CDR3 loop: CASSRDITSNTEAFF. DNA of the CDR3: TGTGCCAGCAGCCGGGACATAACCTCTAACACTGAAGCTTTCTTT.

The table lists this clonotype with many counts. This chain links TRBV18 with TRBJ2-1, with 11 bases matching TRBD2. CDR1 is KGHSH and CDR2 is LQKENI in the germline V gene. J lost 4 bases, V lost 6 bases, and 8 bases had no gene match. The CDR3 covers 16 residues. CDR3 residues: CASSPMGTSGYNEQFF. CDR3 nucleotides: TGTGCCAGCTCCCCCATGGGGACTAGCGGTTACAATGAGCAGTTCTTC.

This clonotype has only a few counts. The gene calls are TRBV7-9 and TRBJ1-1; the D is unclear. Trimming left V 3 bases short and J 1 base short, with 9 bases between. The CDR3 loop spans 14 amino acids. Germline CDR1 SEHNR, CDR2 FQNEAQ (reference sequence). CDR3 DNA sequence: TGTGCCAGCAGCTTCTGGACTGAGAACACTGAAGCTTTCTTT. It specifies CASSFWTENTEAFF. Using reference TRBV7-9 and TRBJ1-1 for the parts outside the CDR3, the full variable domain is DTGVSQNPRHKITKRGQNVTFRCDPISEHNRLYWYRQTLGQGPEFLTYFQNEAQLEKSRLLSDRFSAERPKGSFSTLEIQRTEQGDSAMYLCASSFWTENTEAFFGQGTRLTVV.

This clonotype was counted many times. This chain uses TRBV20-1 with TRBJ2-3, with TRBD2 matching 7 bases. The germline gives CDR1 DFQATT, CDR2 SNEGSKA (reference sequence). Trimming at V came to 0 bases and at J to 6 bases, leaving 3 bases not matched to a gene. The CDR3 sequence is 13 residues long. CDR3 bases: TGCAGTGCTAGAGAGAGGGGAGGGGATACGCAGTATTTT. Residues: CSARERGGDTQYF.

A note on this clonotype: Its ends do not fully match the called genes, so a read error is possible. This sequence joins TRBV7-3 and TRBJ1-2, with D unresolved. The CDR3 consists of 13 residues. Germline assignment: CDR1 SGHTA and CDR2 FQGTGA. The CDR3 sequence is CASSLSPGYSYTF. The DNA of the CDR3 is TGTGCCAGCAGCTTATCTCCCGGCTATAGCTACACCTTC.

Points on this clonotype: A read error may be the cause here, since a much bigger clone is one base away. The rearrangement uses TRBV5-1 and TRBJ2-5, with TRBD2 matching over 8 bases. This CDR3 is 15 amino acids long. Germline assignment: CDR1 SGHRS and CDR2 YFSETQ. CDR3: CASSLAGVDSETLYF. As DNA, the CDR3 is TGCGCCAGCAGCTTAGCGGGAGTGGATTCAGAGACCCTGTACTTC. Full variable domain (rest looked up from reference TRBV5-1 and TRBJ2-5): KAGVTQTPRYLIKTRGQQVTLSCSPISGHRSVSWYQQTPGQGLQFLFEYFSETQRNKGNFPGRFSGRQFSNSRSEMNVSTLELGDSALYLCASSLAGVDSETLYFGPGTRLLVL.

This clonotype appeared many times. As DNA, the CDR3 is TGCGCCAGCAGCTTAACTACCGCGAACACCGGGGAGCTGTTTTTT. Translating gives CASSLTTANTGELFF. This rearrangement joins TRBV5-1 to TRBJ2-2; D is unresolved. Trimming left V 2 bases short and J 0 bases short, with 8 bases between. There are 15 residues in the CDR3. CDR1 is SGHRS, CDR2 YFSETQ, per germline.

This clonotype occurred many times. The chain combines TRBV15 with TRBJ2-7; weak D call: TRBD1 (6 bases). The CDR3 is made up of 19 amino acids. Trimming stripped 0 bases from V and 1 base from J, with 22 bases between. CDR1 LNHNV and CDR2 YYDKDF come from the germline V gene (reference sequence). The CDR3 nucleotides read TGTGCCACCAGCAGAGATTCGCCGTCAGGGGATCCATATTCCTACGAGCAGTACTTC. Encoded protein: CATSRDSPSGDPYSYEQYF.

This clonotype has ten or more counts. The CDR3, as DNA: TGTGCCAGCAGCTTAGAGGGACTCATCCAAGAGACCCAGTACTTC. Its protein product is CASSLEGLIQETQYF. The chain has TRBV7-9 and TRBJ2-5; TRBD2 is a possible D gene (6 bases). CDR1 is SEHNR, CDR2 FQNEAQ, per germline (reference sequence). The V end lost 1 base, the J end lost 1 base, and 10 bases lay between the germline ends. This CDR3 region has 15 residues. Full variable domain (remainder filled in from reference TRBV7-9 and TRBJ2-5): DTGVSQNPRHKITKRGQNVTFRCDPISEHNRLYWYRQTLGQGPEFLTYFQNEAQLEKSRLLSDRFSAERPKGSFSTLEIQRTEQGDSAMYLCASSLEGLIQETQYFGPGTRLLVL.

CDR3 amino acids: CASGPGFGYTF. The CDR3 region has the DNA TGTGCCAGCGGGCCGGGGTTTGGCTACACCTTC. This chain links TRBV12-3 or TRBV12-4 with TRBJ1-2; D is undetermined. Trimming took 8 bases from V and 7 from J, leaving 11 bases between them. The CDR3 is made up of 11 amino acids.

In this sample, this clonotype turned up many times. The CDR3 DNA sequence: TGTGCCAGCTCCCCACCAGGGCAGATTTACAATGAGCAGTTCTTC. Protein: CASSPPGQIYNEQFF. The rearrangement joins TRBV27 to TRBJ2-1; weak D call: TRBD1 (5 bases). Deletions cut 8 bases from V and 4 bases from J, with 18 bases between. The CDR3 runs to 15 residues. Germline V gene data show CDR1 as MNHEY and CDR2 as SMNVEV (reference sequence).

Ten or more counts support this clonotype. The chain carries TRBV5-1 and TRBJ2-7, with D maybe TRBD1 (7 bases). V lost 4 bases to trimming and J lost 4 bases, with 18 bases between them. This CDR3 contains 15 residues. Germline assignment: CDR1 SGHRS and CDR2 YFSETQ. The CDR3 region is CASSLGGTEEYEQYF. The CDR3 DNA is TGCGCCAGCAGCCTGGGCGGGACAGAGGAATACGAGCAGTACTTC.

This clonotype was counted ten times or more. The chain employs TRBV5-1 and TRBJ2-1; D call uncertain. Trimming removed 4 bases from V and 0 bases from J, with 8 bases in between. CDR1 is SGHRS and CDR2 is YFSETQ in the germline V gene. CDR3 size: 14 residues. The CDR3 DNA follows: TGCGCCAGCAGCCCGGCCGTCTCCTACAATGAGCAGTTCTTC. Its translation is CASSPAVSYNEQFF.

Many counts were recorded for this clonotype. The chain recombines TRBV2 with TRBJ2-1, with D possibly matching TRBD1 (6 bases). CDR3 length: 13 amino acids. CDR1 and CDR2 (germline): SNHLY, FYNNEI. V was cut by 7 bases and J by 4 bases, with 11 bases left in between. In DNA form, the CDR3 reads TGTGCCAGCATCCCGACAGGATACAATGAGCAGTTCTTC. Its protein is CASIPTGYNEQFF. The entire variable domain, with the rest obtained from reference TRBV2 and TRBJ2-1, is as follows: EPEVTQTPSHQVTQMGQEVILRCVPISNHLYFYWYRQILGQKVEFLVSFYNNEISEKSEIFDDQFSVERPDGSNFTLKIRSTKLEDSAMYFCASIPTGYNEQFFGPGTRLTVL.

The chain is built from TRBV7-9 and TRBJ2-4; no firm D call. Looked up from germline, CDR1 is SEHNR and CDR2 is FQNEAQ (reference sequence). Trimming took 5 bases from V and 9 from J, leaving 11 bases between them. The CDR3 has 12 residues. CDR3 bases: TGTGCCAGCAGCCCCCCCCAGAGCATTCAGTACTTC. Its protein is CASSPPQSIQYF.

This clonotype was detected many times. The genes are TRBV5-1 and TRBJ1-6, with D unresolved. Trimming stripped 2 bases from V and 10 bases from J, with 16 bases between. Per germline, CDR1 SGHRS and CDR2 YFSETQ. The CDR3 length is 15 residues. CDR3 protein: CASSLQGKDQSPLHF. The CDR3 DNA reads TGCGCCAGCAGCTTACAAGGGAAAGATCAGTCACCCCTCCACTTT. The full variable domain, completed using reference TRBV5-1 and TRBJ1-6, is KAGVTQTPRYLIKTRGQQVTLSCSPISGHRSVSWYQQTPGQGLQFLFEYFSETQRNKGNFPGRFSGRQFSNSRSEMNVSTLELGDSALYLCASSLQGKDQSPLHFGNGTRLTVT.

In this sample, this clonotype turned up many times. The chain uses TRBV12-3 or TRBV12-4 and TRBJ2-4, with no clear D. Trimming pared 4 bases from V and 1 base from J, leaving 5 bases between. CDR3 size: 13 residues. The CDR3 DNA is TGTGCCAGCAGTTCTTGGGCCAAAAACATTCAGTACTTC. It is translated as CASSSWAKNIQYF.

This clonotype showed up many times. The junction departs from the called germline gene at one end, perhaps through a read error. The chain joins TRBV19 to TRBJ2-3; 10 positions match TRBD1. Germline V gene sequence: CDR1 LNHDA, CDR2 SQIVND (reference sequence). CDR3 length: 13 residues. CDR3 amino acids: CASSYPGTGDVHF. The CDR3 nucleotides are TGTGCCAGTAGTTACCCCGGGACAGGGGACGTGCATTTT.

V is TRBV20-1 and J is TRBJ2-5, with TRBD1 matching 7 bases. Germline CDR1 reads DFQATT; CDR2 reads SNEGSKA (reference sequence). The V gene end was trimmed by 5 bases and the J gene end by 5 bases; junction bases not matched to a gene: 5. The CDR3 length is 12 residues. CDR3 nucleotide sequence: TGCAGTGCTGGGACAGTCCTGGAGACCCAGTACTTC. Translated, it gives CSAGTVLETQYF.

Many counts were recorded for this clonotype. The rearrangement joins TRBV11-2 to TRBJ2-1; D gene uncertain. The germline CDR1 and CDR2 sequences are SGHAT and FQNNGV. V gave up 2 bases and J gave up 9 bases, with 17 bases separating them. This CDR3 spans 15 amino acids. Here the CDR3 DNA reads TGTGCCAGCAGCTTATCCACCGGCCCCGTTAGTGAGCAGTTCTTC. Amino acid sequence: CASSLSTGPVSEQFF.

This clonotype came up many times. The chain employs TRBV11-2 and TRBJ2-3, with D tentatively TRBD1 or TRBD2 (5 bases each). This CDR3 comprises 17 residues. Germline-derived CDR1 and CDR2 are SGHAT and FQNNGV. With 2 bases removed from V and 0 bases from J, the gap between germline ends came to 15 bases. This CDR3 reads CASSLITHWGSTDTQYF. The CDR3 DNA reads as TGTGCCAGCAGCTTAATCACCCATTGGGGGAGCACAGATACGCAGTATTTT. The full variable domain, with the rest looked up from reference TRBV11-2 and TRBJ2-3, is EAGVAQSPRYKIIEKRQSVAFWCNPISGHATLYWYQQILGQGPKLLIQFQNNGVVDDSQLPKDRFSAERLKGVDSTLKIQPAKLEDSAVYLCASSLITHWGSTDTQYFGPGTRLTVL.

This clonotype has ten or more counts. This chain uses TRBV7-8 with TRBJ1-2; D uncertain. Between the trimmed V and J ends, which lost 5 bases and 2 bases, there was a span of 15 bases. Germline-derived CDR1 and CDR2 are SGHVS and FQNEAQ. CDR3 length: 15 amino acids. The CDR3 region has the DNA TGTGCCAGCAGCCCACGGGTCTCGGGGAACTATGGCTACACCTTC. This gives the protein CASSPRVSGNYGYTF. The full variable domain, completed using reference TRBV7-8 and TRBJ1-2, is GAGVSQSPRYKVAKRGQDVALRCDPISGHVSLFWYQQALGQGPEFLTYFQNEAQLDKSGLPSDRFFAERPEGSVSTLKIQRTQQEDSAVYLCASSPRVSGNYGYTFGSGTRLTVV.

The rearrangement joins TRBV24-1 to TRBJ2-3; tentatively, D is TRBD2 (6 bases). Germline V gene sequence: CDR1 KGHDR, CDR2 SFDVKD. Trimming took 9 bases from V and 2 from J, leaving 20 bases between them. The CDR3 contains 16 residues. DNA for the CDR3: TGTGCCACCGGACAACTCGTGGGGGGAAACACAGATACGCAGTATTTT. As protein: CATGQLVGGNTDTQYF.

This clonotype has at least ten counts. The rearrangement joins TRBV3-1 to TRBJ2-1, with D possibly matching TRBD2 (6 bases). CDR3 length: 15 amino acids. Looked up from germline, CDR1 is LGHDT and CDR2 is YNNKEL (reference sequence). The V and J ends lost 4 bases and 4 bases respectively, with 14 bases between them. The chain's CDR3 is CASSRRRETYNEQFF. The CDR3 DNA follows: TGTGCCAGCAGCCGCCGCCGGGAGACTTACAATGAGCAGTTCTTC.

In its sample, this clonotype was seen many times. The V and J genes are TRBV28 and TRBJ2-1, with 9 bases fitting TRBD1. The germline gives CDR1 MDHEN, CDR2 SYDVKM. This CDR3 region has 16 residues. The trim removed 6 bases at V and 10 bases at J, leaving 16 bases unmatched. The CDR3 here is CASSLTGTGREGEQFF. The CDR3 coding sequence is TGTGCCAGCAGCTTAACCGGGACAGGGAGGGAAGGGGAGCAGTTCTTC.

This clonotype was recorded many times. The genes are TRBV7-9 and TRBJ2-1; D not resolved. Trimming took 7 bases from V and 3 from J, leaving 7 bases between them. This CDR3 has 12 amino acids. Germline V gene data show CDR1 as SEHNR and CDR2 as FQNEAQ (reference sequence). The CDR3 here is CASTLLYNEQFF. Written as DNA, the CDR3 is TGTGCCAGCACCCTCCTCTACAATGAGCAGTTCTTC.

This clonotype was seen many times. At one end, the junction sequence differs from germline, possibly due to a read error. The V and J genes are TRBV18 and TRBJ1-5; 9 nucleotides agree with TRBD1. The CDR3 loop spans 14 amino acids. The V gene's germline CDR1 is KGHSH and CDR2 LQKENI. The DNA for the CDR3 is TGTGCCAGCTCACCGGGACAGGGTTATCAGCCCCAACATTTT. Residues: CASSPGQGYQPQHF.

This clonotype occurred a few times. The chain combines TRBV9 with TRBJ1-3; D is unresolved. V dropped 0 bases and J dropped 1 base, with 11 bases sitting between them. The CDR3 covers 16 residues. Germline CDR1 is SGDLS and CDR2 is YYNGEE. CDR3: CASSVAQAVSGNTIYF. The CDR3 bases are TGTGCCAGCAGCGTAGCCCAGGCCGTTTCTGGAAACACCATATATTTT.

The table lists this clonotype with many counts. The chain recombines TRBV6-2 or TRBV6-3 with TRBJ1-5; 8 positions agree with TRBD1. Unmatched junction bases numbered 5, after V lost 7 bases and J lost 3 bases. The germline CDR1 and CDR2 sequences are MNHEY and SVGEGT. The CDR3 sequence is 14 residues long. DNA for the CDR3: TGTGCCAGCACAGACAGGGGCTCCAATCAGCCCCAGCATTTT. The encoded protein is CASTDRGSNQPQHF.